This T cell receptor (beta chain) was found in a study of human T cells and chemical hapten exposure. Study in general: An area of 2 cm by 2 cm on upper inner arm skin received 2% DPC for sensitization. Patients, largely female, had alopecia areata, totalis or universalis.

Sample time point: pre-sensitization, week 0. The treatment is: therapeutic diphenylcyclopropenone sensitization with weekly scalp DPC. Unfractionated whole blood was the source from which total RNA was extracted. The CDR3 is 15 amino acids. The ends were cut back, 1 base at V and 4 bases at J, with 10 bases in the middle. Germline values: CDR1 SGHTA, CDR2 FQGNSA. TCRdb analysed the RACE reads with MiXCR anew, one entry per CDR3 protein. This sample has 150,000 to 200,000 distinct CDR3 sequences, with roughly 30% found just once. Sample: whole blood, taken in connection with sensitization to the hapten diphenylcyclopropenone (DPC). The V gene is TRBV7-2, the J gene TRBJ2-2; D gene unclear. The receptor comes from a woman aged 25 to 39 with alopecia areata. Some clones in this sample may be carry-over from other donors' samples. Here the CDR3 DNA reads TGTGCCAGCAGCTTAGGGCCATGGGGCACCGGGGAGCTGTTTTTT. It yields the protein CASSLGPWGTGELFF.